Below are 12 T cell receptor beta chains sequenced from a single sample in a study of cytomegalovirus exposure and HLA in healthy donors. The primer mix had 60 Vbeta and 13 Jbeta primers. Clones were read by immunoSEQ multiplex PCR, and TCRdb kept only the in-frame ones, dropping some. The repertoire holds approximately 150,000 clones, with roughly 80% as singletons. Sequenced sample: PBMCs. The receptor source for this set is a man in his forties or fifties in good health and CMV-seropositive.

Only one count was recorded for this clone. CDR3: CASSLGGTRGVNTEAFF. CDR3 DNA sequence: TGTGCCAGCAGCTTAGGCGGGACCAGGGGGGTCAACACTGAAGCTTTCTTT. The chain joins TRBV11-3 to TRBJ1-1; the match to TRBD1 covers 7 bases. The germline CDR1 and CDR2 sequences are SGHNT and YENEEA. The CDR3 is made up of 17 amino acids. J was trimmed by 2 bases and V by 1 base; bases with no gene match: 10.

This clone was recorded once. The chain uses TRBV5-1 and TRBJ1-4; D possibly corresponds to TRBD1 (5 bases). V lost 0 bases and J lost 8, with 8 bases in between. The CDR3 is 13 amino acids. The germline V gene encodes CDR1 SGHRS and CDR2 YFSETQ. This CDR3 is CASSLGQGEKLFF. CDR3 DNA: TGCGCCAGCAGCTTGGGGCAGGGAGAAAAACTGTTTTTT.

The rearrangement uses TRBV4-3 and TRBJ2-2; TRBD1 agrees at 7 bases. V shed 4 bases and J 3 bases; nucleotides not matched to a gene: 11. The CDR3 runs 17 residues. The germline V gene has CDR1 LGHNA and CDR2 YSLEER. For the CDR3, the DNA is TGCGCCAGCAGCCCTTATCGGGACAGCCAATACACCGGGGAGCTGTTTTTT. It codes for CASSPYRDSQYTGELFF.

The rearrangement joins TRBV5-1 to TRBJ2-2; 11 nucleotides match TRBD1. Germline V gene sequence: CDR1 SGHRS, CDR2 YFSETQ. This CDR3 is 19 amino acids long. V lost 4 bases and J lost 6; bases outside the gene matches: 17. This chain's CDR3 is CASSRDLDRGRDHAGELFF. The CDR3 DNA follows: TGCGCCAGCAGCCGAGACCTGGACAGGGGGCGAGATCACGCCGGGGAGCTGTTTTTT.

The CDR3 DNA reads TGTGCCAGCAGTGAGGTGGGGGGACCGTACAATGAGCAGTTCTTC. Its translation: CASSEVGGPYNEQFF. The chain combines TRBV6-1 with TRBJ2-1; maybe TRBD2 (6 bases). V was shortened by 3 bases and J by 4 bases, with 13 bases between the two germline ends. This CDR3 contains 15 residues. Germline-derived CDR1 and CDR2 are MNHNS and SASEGT.

This chain links TRBV5-1 with TRBJ2-3; no firm D call. Trimming stripped 2 bases from V and 1 base from J, with 5 bases between. CDR1 is SGHRS, CDR2 YFSETQ, per germline. This CDR3 spans 13 amino acids. CDR3 coding DNA: TGCGCCAGCAGCTTCACGGGCACAGATACGCAGTATTTT. It translates to CASSFTGTDTQYF.

The rearrangement links TRBV5-1 to TRBJ2-1, with 8 bases aligning to TRBD2. V lost 0 bases, J lost 5 bases, and 4 bases stayed unmatched. This CDR3 is built from 15 residues. Germline loops: CDR1 SGHRS, CDR2 YFSETQ. CDR3: CASSLVREGNNEQFF. DNA for the CDR3: TGCGCCAGCAGCTTGGTCCGGGAGGGCAACAATGAGCAGTTCTTC.

The chain uses TRBV18 and TRBJ1-3; D may be TRBD1 (6 bases). The CDR3 totals 12 residues. Trimming removed 5 bases from V and 4 bases from J, with 6 bases in between. Germline V CDR1 and CDR2: KGHSH, LQKENI. CDR3 sequence (DNA): TGTGCCAGCTCAGGACAGGGAAACACCATATATTTT. It is translated as CASSGQGNTIYF.

The CDR3 loop is CASSYSSGNNEQFF. CDR3 in DNA: TGTGCCAGCAGCTACTCTAGCGGAAACAATGAGCAGTTCTTC. V and J are TRBV7-9 and TRBJ2-1, with 7 nucleotides matching TRBD2. CDR3 length: 14 amino acids. Germline V gene lookup returns CDR1 SEHNR and CDR2 FQNEAQ (reference sequence). The trim removed 4 bases at V and 5 bases at J, leaving 5 bases unmatched.

The rearrangement links TRBV7-8 to TRBJ2-2, with 9 bases lining up with TRBD2. From germline, CDR1 is SGHVS and CDR2 FQNEAQ. Losses at the gene ends were 3 bases for V and 7 bases for J; bases not matched to a gene: 6. The CDR3 is made up of 15 amino acids. The CDR3 nucleotides read TGTGCCAGCAGCTTGATTAGGCGGGAGGGCGGGGAGCTGTTTTTT. Its protein product is CASSLIRREGGELFF. Variable domain in full (rest from reference TRBV7-8 and TRBJ2-2): GAGVSQSPRYKVAKRGQDVALRCDPISGHVSLFWYQQALGQGPEFLTYFQNEAQLDKSGLPSDRFFAERPEGSVSTLKIQRTQQEDSAVYLCASSLIRREGGELFFGEGSRLTVL.

The J gene is TRBJ1-5, the V gene TRBV27; D may be TRBD1 (6 bases). CDR1 and CDR2 (germline): MNHEY, SMNVEV (reference sequence). V dropped 6 bases and J dropped 2 bases, with 14 bases sitting between them. This CDR3 region has 15 residues. Here the CDR3 reads CASSLGGLGNQPQHF. DNA for the CDR3: TGTGCCAGCAGCCTCGGGGGGCTGGGCAATCAGCCCCAGCATTTT.

V is TRBV5-1 and J is TRBJ2-7; D is perhaps TRBD2 (6 bases). Germline V gene lookup returns CDR1 SGHRS and CDR2 YFSETQ. This CDR3 comprises 14 residues. Trimming cost V 7 bases and J 7 bases, with 21 bases left between them. As DNA, the CDR3 is TGCGCCAGCTCGGTCATTGGCCCGGAGGGAGAGCAGTACTTC. Its protein product is CASSVIGPEGEQYF.